The 8 T cell receptor beta chains in this list originate from one sample, sequenced in a study of blood T cell repertoires in COVID-19 (dated by TCRdb to 2018 to 2021). Receptors were amplified or captured by the immunoSEQ multiplex PCR assay. Held by TCRdb, this immuneACCESS table contains in-frame sequences only and omits some clones. Under half of the omission traces to an unresolved V gene where checked; the cause of the rest is unknown. Counted in this sample were 100,000 or so clones; around 80% of them appeared once. 15% of the sample comes from the top ten. The sequenced material came from peripheral blood. The source is an elderly woman with acute or convalescent COVID-19.

This chain joins TRBV19 and TRBJ2-3, with D possibly being TRBD2 (7 bases). CDR1 and CDR2 (germline): LNHDA, SQIVND (reference sequence). V lost 5 bases and J lost 5, with 23 bases in between. The CDR3 is made up of 17 amino acids. CDR3 nucleotides: TGTGCCAGTAGTGCCAGGGGAGGGAGGGCAAAAGGAGATACGCAGTATTTT. Its translation: CASSARGGRAKGDTQYF.

The chain uses TRBV7-2 and TRBJ2-3; the D gene is possibly TRBD1 (6 bases). V was clipped by 4 bases and J by 3 bases, with 8 bases between them. Germline CDR1 is SGHTA and CDR2 is FQGNSA. This CDR3 contains 13 residues. CDR3 amino acids: CASSSGQTDTQYF. CDR3 DNA sequence: TGTGCCAGCAGCTCAGGACAGACAGATACGCAGTATTTT.

The chain links TRBV28 to TRBJ1-2; no clear D gene. This CDR3 has 13 amino acids. V dropped 6 bases and J dropped 6 bases, with 14 bases sitting between them. Germline V gene sequence: CDR1 MDHEN, CDR2 SYDVKM. The CDR3: CASSGGNDNGYTF. For the CDR3, the DNA is TGTGCCAGCAGCGGCGGGAATGACAATGGCTACACCTTC.

This clone was picked up a small number of times. The V and J genes are TRBV14 and TRBJ2-1; D is undetermined. Between the trimmed V and J ends, which lost 4 bases and 7 bases, there was a span of 8 bases. CDR3 length: 12 residues. In germline, CDR1 is SGHDN, CDR2 FVKESK. The CDR3 is CASSLRVNEQFF. The CDR3 DNA reads as TGTGCCAGCAGCCTTCGAGTTAATGAGCAGTTCTTC.

The chain carries TRBV27 and TRBJ1-2; 10 bases match TRBD1. V lost 5 bases and J lost 2; bases outside the gene matches: 5. Germline CDR1 and CDR2: MNHEY and SMNVEV (reference sequence). There are 15 residues in the CDR3. The CDR3 is CASSRTGQGNYGYTF. CDR3 DNA sequence: TGTGCCAGCAGTCGGACGGGACAGGGGAACTATGGCTACACCTTC.

The V and J genes are TRBV7-8 and TRBJ2-3; weak D call: TRBD1 (5 bases). This CDR3 has 13 amino acids. The germline V and J ends were trimmed by 5 bases and 3 bases, with 9 bases remaining between them. Germline CDR1 and CDR2: SGHVS and FQNEAQ. The CDR3 here is CASSPRQTDTQYF. The CDR3 region has the DNA TGTGCCAGCAGCCCGCGACAGACAGATACGCAGTATTTT. Using reference TRBV7-8 and TRBJ2-3 for the parts outside the CDR3, the full variable domain is GAGVSQSPRYKVAKRGQDVALRCDPISGHVSLFWYQQALGQGPEFLTYFQNEAQLDKSGLPSDRFFAERPEGSVSTLKIQRTQQEDSAVYLCASSPRQTDTQYFGPGTRLTVL.

This chain uses TRBV3-1 (or the pseudogene TRBV3-2) with TRBJ1-4, with 7 bases aligning to TRBD1. V shed 3 bases and J 8 bases; nucleotides not matched to a gene: 6. Germline V gene data show CDR1 as LGHDT and CDR2 as YNNKEL (reference sequence). The CDR3 is 14 residues long. CDR3 sequence reads: CASSHQTGEEKLFF. The CDR3 region has the DNA TGTGCCAGCAGCCACCAAACAGGGGAAGAAAAACTGTTTTTT.

This clone appeared a few times. The V and J genes are TRBV2 and TRBJ1-5; TRBD1 matches at 10 bases. Germline V gene data show CDR1 as SNHLY and CDR2 as FYNNEI. This CDR3 contains 16 residues. Trimming removed 0 bases from V and 1 base from J; junction bases left unmatched: 0. The CDR3: CASSEAGQGSNQPQHF. The CDR3 nucleotides are TGTGCCAGCAGTGAAGCGGGACAGGGGAGCAATCAGCCCCAGCATTTT.